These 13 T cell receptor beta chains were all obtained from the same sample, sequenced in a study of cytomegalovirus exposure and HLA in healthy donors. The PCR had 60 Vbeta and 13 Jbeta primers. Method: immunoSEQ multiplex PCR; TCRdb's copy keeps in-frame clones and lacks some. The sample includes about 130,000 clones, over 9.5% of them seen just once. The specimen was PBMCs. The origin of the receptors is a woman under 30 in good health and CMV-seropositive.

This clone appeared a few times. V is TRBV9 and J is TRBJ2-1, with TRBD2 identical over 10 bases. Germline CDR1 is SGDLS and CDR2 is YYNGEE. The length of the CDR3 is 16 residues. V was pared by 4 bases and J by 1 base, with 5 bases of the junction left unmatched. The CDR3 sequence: CASSPAGGQSYNEQFF. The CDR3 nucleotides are TGTGCCAGCAGCCCAGCGGGAGGGCAGTCCTACAATGAGCAGTTCTTC.

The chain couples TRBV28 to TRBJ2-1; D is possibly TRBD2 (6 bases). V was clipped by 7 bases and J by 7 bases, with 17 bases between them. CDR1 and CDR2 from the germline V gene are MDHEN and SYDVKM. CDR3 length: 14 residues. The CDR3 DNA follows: TGTGCCAGCAATAACCCAGGACTACCGAATGAGCAGTTCTTC. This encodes CASNNPGLPNEQFF.

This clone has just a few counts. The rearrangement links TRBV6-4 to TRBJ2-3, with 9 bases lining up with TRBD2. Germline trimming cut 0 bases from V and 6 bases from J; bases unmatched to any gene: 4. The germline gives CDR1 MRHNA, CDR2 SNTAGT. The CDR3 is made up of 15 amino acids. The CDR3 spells CASSDSGLASDTQYF. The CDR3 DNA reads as TGTGCCAGCAGTGACTCTGGACTAGCGTCCGATACGCAGTATTTT.

The CDR3 nucleotides are TGTGCCTCCCAAGGGGTTGATACGCAGTATTTT. It is translated as CASQGVDTQYF. The chain uses TRBV10-3 and TRBJ2-3, with D tentatively TRBD1 (5 bases). The CDR3 totals 11 residues. V dropped 11 bases and J dropped 6 bases, with 12 bases sitting between them. Germline V gene lookup returns CDR1 ENHRY and CDR2 SYGVKD.

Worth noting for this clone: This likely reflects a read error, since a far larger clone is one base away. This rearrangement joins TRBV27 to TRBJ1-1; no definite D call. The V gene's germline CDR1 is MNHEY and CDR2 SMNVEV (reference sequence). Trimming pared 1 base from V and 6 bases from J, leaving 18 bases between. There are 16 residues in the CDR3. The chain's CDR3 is CASSLLGGSSIPEAFF. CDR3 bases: TGTGCCAGCAGTTTATTAGGAGGCAGCTCTATCCCTGAAGCTTTCTTT.

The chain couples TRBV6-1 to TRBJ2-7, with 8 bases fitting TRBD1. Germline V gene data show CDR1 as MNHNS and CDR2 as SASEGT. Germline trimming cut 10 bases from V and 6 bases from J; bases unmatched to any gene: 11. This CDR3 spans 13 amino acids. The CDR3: CATMGQASSEQYF. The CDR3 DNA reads TGTGCCACCATGGGACAGGCGAGCAGCGAGCAGTACTTC.

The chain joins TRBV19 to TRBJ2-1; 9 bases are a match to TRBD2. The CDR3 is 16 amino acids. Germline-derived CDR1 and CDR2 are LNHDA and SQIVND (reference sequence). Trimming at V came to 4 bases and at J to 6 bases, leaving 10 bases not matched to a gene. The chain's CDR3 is CASSTIAGESGNEQFF. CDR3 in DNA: TGTGCCAGTAGTACCATAGCGGGAGAAAGTGGCAATGAGCAGTTCTTC.

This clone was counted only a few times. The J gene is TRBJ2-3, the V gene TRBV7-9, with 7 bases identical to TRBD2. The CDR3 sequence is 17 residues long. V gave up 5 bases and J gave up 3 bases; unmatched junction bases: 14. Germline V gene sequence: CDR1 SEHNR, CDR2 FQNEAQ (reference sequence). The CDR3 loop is CASSPGSGGSRTDTQYF. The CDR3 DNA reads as TGTGCCAGCAGCCCTGGGTCCGGGGGGAGTCGTACAGATACGCAGTATTTT.

In DNA form, the CDR3 reads TGTGCCAGCAGCTTAGGCGGGGTCACCTACGAGCAGTACTTC. Its protein is CASSLGGVTYEQYF. V and J are TRBV11-2 and TRBJ2-7; D possibly corresponds to TRBD2 (6 bases). Looked up from germline, CDR1 is SGHAT and CDR2 is FQNNGV. This CDR3 comprises 14 residues. V was clipped by 1 base and J by 2 bases, with 9 bases between them. Full variable domain (missing parts from reference TRBV11-2 and TRBJ2-7): EAGVAQSPRYKIIEKRQSVAFWCNPISGHATLYWYQQILGQGPKLLIQFQNNGVVDDSQLPKDRFSAERLKGVDSTLKIQPAKLEDSAVYLCASSLGGVTYEQYFGPGTRLTVT.

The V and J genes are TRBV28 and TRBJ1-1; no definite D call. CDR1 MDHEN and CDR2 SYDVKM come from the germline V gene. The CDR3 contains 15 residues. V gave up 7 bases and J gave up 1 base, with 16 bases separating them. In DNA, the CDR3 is TGTGCCAGCAATCTAATAGCCTCACGGAACACTGAAGCTTTCTTT. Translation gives CASNLIASRNTEAFF.

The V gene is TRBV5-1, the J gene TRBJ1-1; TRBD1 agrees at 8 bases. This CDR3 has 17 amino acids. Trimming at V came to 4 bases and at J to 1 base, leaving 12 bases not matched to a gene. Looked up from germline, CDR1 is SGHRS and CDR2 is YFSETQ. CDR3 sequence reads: CASSLQGGVGQNTEAFF. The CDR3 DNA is TGCGCCAGCAGCCTACAGGGGGGGGTCGGCCAGAACACTGAAGCTTTCTTT.

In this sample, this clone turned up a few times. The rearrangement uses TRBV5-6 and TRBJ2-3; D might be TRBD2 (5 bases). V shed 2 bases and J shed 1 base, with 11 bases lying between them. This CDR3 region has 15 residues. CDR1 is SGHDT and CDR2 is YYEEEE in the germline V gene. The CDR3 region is CASSFLGLGTDTQYF. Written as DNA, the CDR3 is TGTGCCAGCAGCTTTCTAGGACTGGGCACAGATACGCAGTATTTT.

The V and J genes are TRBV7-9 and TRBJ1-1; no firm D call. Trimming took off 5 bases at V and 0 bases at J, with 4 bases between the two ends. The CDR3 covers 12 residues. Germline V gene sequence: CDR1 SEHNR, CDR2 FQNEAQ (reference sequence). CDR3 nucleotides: TGTGCCAGCAGCCCCATGAACACTGAAGCTTTCTTT. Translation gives CASSPMNTEAFF. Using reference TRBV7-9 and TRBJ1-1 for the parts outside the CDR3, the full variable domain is DTGVSQNPRHKITKRGQNVTFRCDPISEHNRLYWYRQTLGQGPEFLTYFQNEAQLEKSRLLSDRFSAERPKGSFSTLEIQRTEQGDSAMYLCASSPMNTEAFFGQGTRLTVV.